The rows below give T cell receptor beta chains drawn from one sample of a study of T-cell memory formation after mild COVID-19. Each CDR3 protein is one row after TCRdb ran MiXCR on the 5' RACE reads. The sample holds 150,000 to 200,000 distinct CDR3 sequences, approximately 15% seen once. Sample: PBMCs or a T cell subset sorted from them (not recorded which). Receptor source: an adult woman who had mild COVID-19 (a few samples of this study predate the infection). Cell type and time point are not known. CDR3s leave out the opening cysteine and the closing phenylalanine or tryptophan.

>TRBV4-1|TRBJ2-1
ASSRVSGQEQF
>TRBV12-3/TRBV12-4|TRBJ2-7
ASSLGALAGVSYEQY
>TRBV13|TRBJ1-5
ASSAGGMKPQH
>TRBV19|TRBJ2-1
ASSVYQGRELNNEQF
>TRBV29-1|TRBJ2-3
SVEEGRAGGRADTQY
>TRBV12-3/TRBV12-4|TRBJ1-5
ASSFRVPKGQPQH
>TRBV7-2|TRBJ1-6
ASSSRGGVALH
>TRBV12-3/TRBV12-4|TRBJ2-1
ASRLSEAGPLYNEQF
>TRBV7-6|TRBJ1-5
ASSLDSYSNQPQH
>TRBV27|TRBJ2-5
ASSFGAGPGVTQY
>TRBV7-9|TRBJ2-5
ASRGTVQETQY
>TRBV5-1|TRBJ2-5
ASSSLGPSTQETQY
>TRBV7-8|TRBJ1-2
ASSLEFMSDRLNYGYT
>TRBV12-3/TRBV12-4|TRBJ2-3
ASSLLAGGPIDTQY
>TRBV6-5|TRBJ2-3
ASSPSAGADTQY
>TRBV19|TRBJ2-7
ASSPDRSHRYEQY
>TRBV29-1|TRBJ2-7
SVETEAYEQY
>TRBV12-3/TRBV12-4|TRBJ2-7
ASSPPQGKNEQY